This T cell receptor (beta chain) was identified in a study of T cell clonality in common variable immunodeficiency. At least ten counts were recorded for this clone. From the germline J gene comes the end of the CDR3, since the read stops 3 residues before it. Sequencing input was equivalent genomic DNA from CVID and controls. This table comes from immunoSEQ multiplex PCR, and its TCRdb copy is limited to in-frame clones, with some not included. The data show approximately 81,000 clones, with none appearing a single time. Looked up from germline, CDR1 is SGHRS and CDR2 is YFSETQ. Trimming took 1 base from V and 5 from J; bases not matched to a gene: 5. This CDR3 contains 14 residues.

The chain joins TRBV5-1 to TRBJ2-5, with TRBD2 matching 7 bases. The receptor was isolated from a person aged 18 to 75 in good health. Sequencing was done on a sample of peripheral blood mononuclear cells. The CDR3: CASSLSGIGETQYF. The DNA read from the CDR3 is TGCGCCAGCAGCTTGAGCGGGATAGGGGAGACC. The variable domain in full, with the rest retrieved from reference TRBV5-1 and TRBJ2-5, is KAGVTQTPRYLIKTRGQQVTLSCSPISGHRSVSWYQQTPGQGLQFLFEYFSETQRNKGNFPGRFSGRQFSNSRSEMNVSTLELGDSALYLCASSLSGIGETQYFGPGTRLLVL.